The 22 T cell receptor beta chains listed next were all sequenced from one sample in a study of blood T cell repertoires in COVID-19. Libraries were prepared by immunoSEQ multiplex PCR; TCRdb keeps only in-frame clonotypes and omits some of them. Among some 100,000 clones listed, 88% were seen once. The sequenced material came from peripheral blood. These receptors were collected from a woman aged 70-85 years with acute or convalescent COVID-19.

V is TRBV28 and J is TRBJ2-1; D is possibly TRBD2 (5 bases). Germline values: CDR1 MDHEN, CDR2 SYDVKM. Trimming stripped 7 bases from V and 6 bases from J, with 13 bases between. The CDR3 is made up of 13 amino acids. For the CDR3, the DNA is TGTGCCAGCAACACCGGACTTCCCAATGAGCAGTTCTTC. Amino acids: CASNTGLPNEQFF.

This chain links TRBV19 with TRBJ2-7, with D possibly matching TRBD1 (5 bases). CDR1 and CDR2 (germline): LNHDA, SQIVND (reference sequence). Trimming took 4 bases from V and 3 from J, leaving 16 bases between them. The CDR3 is 15 residues long. Written as DNA, the CDR3 is TGTGCCAGTAGTACCGGTTGGGGCCGGTACTACGAGCAGTACTTC. Amino acid sequence: CASSTGWGRYYEQYF.

The chain couples TRBV4-1 to TRBJ2-7, with a weak D call TRBD1 (6 bases). CDR1 is MGHRA, CDR2 YSYEKL, per germline. The CDR3 has 17 amino acids. V lost 0 bases and J lost 3, with 18 bases in between. In DNA form, the CDR3 reads TGCGCCAGCAGCCAAGATTCGGCGGAGGTACAGGGCTACGAGCAGTACTTC. It codes for CASSQDSAEVQGYEQYF.

The V gene is TRBV27, the J gene TRBJ2-5; D is possibly TRBD2 (5 bases). V was shortened by 2 bases and J by 5 bases, with 12 bases between the two germline ends. The CDR3 covers 14 residues. The germline CDR1 and CDR2 sequences are MNHEY and SMNVEV (reference sequence). In DNA, the CDR3 is TGTGCCAGCAGTTTAACCGGAAGAGGGGAGACCCAGTACTTC. Protein: CASSLTGRGETQYF.

J is TRBJ1-2 and V is TRBV11-2; TRBD1 is a possible D gene (5 bases). The germline V and J ends were trimmed by 1 base and 4 bases, with 10 bases remaining between them. Germline CDR1 reads SGHAT; CDR2 reads FQNNGV. The CDR3 loop spans 14 amino acids. The DNA for the CDR3 is TGTGCCAGCAGCTTAGCGGGGGAGGGCTATGGCTACACCTTC. Translation: CASSLAGEGYGYTF.

The chain employs TRBV20-1 and TRBJ1-1, with 9 bases that match TRBD1. J gave up 10 bases and V 8 bases, and 8 bases lay outside the gene matches. From germline, CDR1 is DFQATT and CDR2 SNEGSKA (reference sequence). This CDR3 spans 11 amino acids. The CDR3 loop is CSTGTGQGAFF. DNA for the CDR3: TGCAGTACGGGGACAGGGCAGGGAGCTTTCTTT.

The rearrangement links TRBV15 to TRBJ1-5; TRBD1 matches at 9 bases. J was trimmed by 4 bases and V by 5 bases; bases with no gene match: 12. The CDR3 consists of 17 residues. Germline V gene sequence: CDR1 LNHNV, CDR2 YYDKDF (reference sequence). CDR3 residues: CATSVDRGRNLNQPQHF. DNA for the CDR3: TGTGCCACCAGCGTGGACAGGGGACGCAATCTGAATCAGCCCCAGCATTTT.

The chain employs TRBV7-8 and TRBJ2-3, with D perhaps TRBD1 (7 bases). Germline CDR1 reads SGHVS; CDR2 reads FQNEAQ. The V gene lost 2 bases and the J gene lost 3 bases, with 12 bases spanning the gap. The CDR3 covers 15 residues. CDR3 in amino acids: CASSLSAGGTDTQYF. The CDR3 nucleotides read TGTGCCAGCAGCTTATCGGCAGGGGGGACAGATACGCAGTATTTT.

This chain joins TRBV12-3 or TRBV12-4 and TRBJ2-7; perhaps TRBD2 as D (6 bases). The CDR3 sequence is 13 residues long. V gave up 8 bases and J gave up 0 bases, with 11 bases separating them. CDR3 sequence: CASGGTASYEQYF. In DNA form, the CDR3 reads TGTGCCAGCGGAGGGACGGCCTCCTACGAGCAGTACTTC.

The V and J genes are TRBV7-9 and TRBJ2-3; TRBD2 is a possible D gene (7 bases). Per germline, CDR1 SEHNR and CDR2 FQNEAQ (reference sequence). The CDR3 has 13 residues. The V and J ends lost 11 bases and 2 bases respectively, with 14 bases between them. DNA for the CDR3: TGTGCCGGCGAGGGGGGGTCCACAGATACGCAGTATTTT. Its translation: CAGEGGSTDTQYF.

The chain has TRBV9 and TRBJ1-4, with unresolved D. Germline CDR1 SGDLS, CDR2 YYNGEE. The CDR3 covers 17 residues. Trimming removed 3 bases from V and 0 bases from J, with 15 bases in between. The CDR3 DNA reads TGTGCCAGCAGCGCCGGACTGGCATATGCAACTAATGAAAAACTGTTTTTT. Translation gives CASSAGLAYATNEKLFF.

The DNA for the CDR3 is TGCAGCGTTGAAGATTGGGGGGGATATGAGCAGTTCTTC. It is translated as CSVEDWGGYEQFF. The genes are TRBV29-1 and TRBJ2-1; 7 positions agree with TRBD2. CDR3 size: 13 residues. After removal of 0 bases from V and 8 bases from J, the junction contained 4 bases not matched to a gene. CDR1 is SQVTM and CDR2 is ANQGSEA in the germline V gene.

The genes are TRBV5-4 and TRBJ1-1; TRBD1 matches 9 bases. CDR1 and CDR2 (germline): SGHNT, YYREEE (reference sequence). There are 15 residues in the CDR3. Trimming cost V 0 bases and J 6 bases; bases outside gene matches: 6. CDR3 sequence reads: CASSLGGQGRAEAFF. CDR3 coding DNA: TGTGCCAGCAGCTTGGGGGGACAGGGACGGGCTGAAGCTTTCTTT. The whole variable domain, filled in from reference TRBV5-4 and TRBJ1-1, reads ETGVTQSPTHLIKTRGQQVTLRCSSQSGHNTVSWYQQALGQGPQFIFQYYREEENGRGNFPPRFSGLQFPNYSSELNVNALELDDSALYLCASSLGGQGRAEAFFGQGTRLTVV.

V is TRBV6-1 and J is TRBJ1-2, with D hard to call. Germline V gene data show CDR1 as MNHNS and CDR2 as SASEGT. V was cut by 2 bases and J by 3 bases, with 10 bases left in between. The length of the CDR3 is 14 residues. CDR3 residues: CASSEPGGDYGYTF. CDR3 nucleotide sequence: TGTGCCAGCAGTGAACCCGGTGGTGACTATGGCTACACCTTC.

The gene calls are TRBV9 and TRBJ1-4; the D is unclear. Trimming shortened V by 4 bases and J by 9 bases, and 22 bases separated the two germline ends. CDR1 is SGDLS, CDR2 YYNGEE, per germline. The CDR3 length is 16 residues. The DNA of the CDR3 is TGTGCCAGCAGCCCCCCTGACGAGGGCCCCGTGCAAAAACTGTTTTTT. This translates into CASSPPDEGPVQKLFF.

The rearrangement links TRBV5-5 to TRBJ2-3; D might be TRBD1 (6 bases). The V and J ends lost 4 bases and 2 bases respectively, with 14 bases between them. The CDR3 covers 15 residues. Germline V gene data show CDR1 as SGHKS and CDR2 as YYEKEE (reference sequence). The CDR3 nucleotides read TGTGCCAGCAGCCCGAAACAGGGTATCACAGATACGCAGTATTTT. Its protein is CASSPKQGITDTQYF.

The DNA of the CDR3 is TGTGCCGGCCGACAGGGGAACACCGGGGAGCTGTTTTTT. It translates to CAGRQGNTGELFF. The gene calls are TRBV6-6 and TRBJ2-2, with 7 bases aligning to TRBD1. Germline values: CDR1 MNHNY, CDR2 SVGAGI (reference sequence). The trim removed 11 bases at V and 1 base at J, leaving 4 bases unmatched. The CDR3 runs to 13 residues.

The CDR3 reads CASSSTGFTDTQYF. The CDR3 region has the DNA TGTGCCAGCAGCTCGACAGGGTTCACAGATACGCAGTATTTT. V usage is TRBV7-9 and J usage is TRBJ2-3; TRBD1 agrees at 7 bases. This CDR3 comprises 14 residues. Per the germline V gene, CDR1 is SEHNR and CDR2 is FQNEAQ (reference sequence). Trimming removed 4 bases from V and 2 bases from J; junction bases left unmatched: 3.

The chain links TRBV5-1 to TRBJ2-3; no reliable D call. In germline, CDR1 is SGHRS, CDR2 YFSETQ. The CDR3 contains 13 residues. V was trimmed by 3 bases and J by 4 bases, leaving 9 bases between them. The CDR3 DNA follows: TGCGCCAGCAGCTCCCGGGTAGCAGATACGCAGTATTTT. Encoded protein: CASSSRVADTQYF.

The chain is built from TRBV28 and TRBJ2-3; TRBD2 matches 8 bases. V gave up 5 bases and J gave up 1 base; unmatched junction bases: 8. In germline, CDR1 is MDHEN, CDR2 SYDVKM. The CDR3 has 16 residues. The chain's CDR3 is CASSPRAAGGTDTQYF. CDR3 coding DNA: TGTGCCAGCAGTCCGCGGGCAGCGGGAGGCACAGATACGCAGTATTTT. The full variable domain, with the rest looked up from reference TRBV28 and TRBJ2-3, is DVKVTQSSRYLVKRTGEKVFLECVQDMDHENMFWYRQDPGLGLRLIYFSYDVKMKEKGDIPEGYSVSREKKERFSLILESASTNQTSMYLCASSPRAAGGTDTQYFGPGTRLTVL.

This clone was observed once. The chain joins TRBV11-3 to TRBJ2-6; D not resolved. This CDR3 contains 11 residues. V dropped 8 bases and J dropped 7 bases, with 6 bases sitting between them. Looked up from germline, CDR1 is SGHNT and CDR2 is YENEEA. CDR3 region: CASGRANVLTF. The CDR3 DNA follows: TGTGCCAGCGGCCGAGCCAACGTCCTGACTTTC. Full variable domain (missing parts from reference TRBV11-3 and TRBJ2-6): EAGVVQSPRYKIIEKKQPVAFWCNPISGHNTLYWYLQNLGQGPELLIRYENEEAVDDSQLPKDRFSAERLKGVDSTLKIQPAELGDSAVYLCASGRANVLTFGAGSRLTVL.

The gene calls are TRBV2 and TRBJ1-2; 8 bases are a match to TRBD1. The CDR3 covers 14 residues. Germline V gives CDR1 SNHLY, CDR2 FYNNEI. J gave up 3 bases and V 7 bases, and 7 bases lay outside the gene matches. The CDR3 reads CASNPAGGDYGYTF. The CDR3 nucleotides read TGTGCCAGCAACCCTGCAGGGGGCGACTATGGCTACACCTTC.